The 9 T cell receptor beta chains presented below share a single source sample, sequenced in a study of a mutant IDH1 vaccine in newly diagnosed glioma. The time point denotes: week 35, safety follow-up. A 20-mer mutant IDH1 peptide at 300 ug was injected subcutaneously with topical imiquimod. Method: immunoSEQ multiplex PCR; TCRdb's copy keeps in-frame clones and lacks some. The sample has around 70,000 clones; around nine tenths are singletons. Antigens of these TCRs are unknown. The specimen was PBMCs, collected from a glioma patient whose treatment included an IDH1 peptide vaccine. These receptors originate from a man aged 30-40 years with glioma.

About this clone itself: Within the sample, other DNA sequences also encode this same CDR3. This chain links TRBV29-1 with TRBJ1-1; D unclear. Germline V gene data show CDR1 as SQVTM and CDR2 as ANQGSEA. The CDR3 consists of 13 residues. Between the trimmed V and J ends, which lost 5 bases and 3 bases, there was a span of 13 bases. This CDR3 is CSVHSGFDTEAFF. DNA for the CDR3: TGCAGCGTTCACTCGGGGTTCGACACTGAAGCTTTCTTT.

The chain is built from TRBV18 and TRBJ1-1; D is uncertain. Germline V gives CDR1 KGHSH, CDR2 LQKENI. With 6 bases removed from V and 1 base from J, the gap between germline ends came to 6 bases. CDR3 length equals 12 residues. The DNA for the CDR3 is TGTGCCAGCTCTCAGCCGAACACTGAAGCTTTCTTT. The encoded protein is CASSQPNTEAFF.

This clone was detected a few times. V and J are TRBV13 and TRBJ1-6, with D uncertain. The germline CDR1 and CDR2 sequences are PRHDT and FYEKMQ (reference sequence). V dropped 5 bases and J dropped 6 bases, with 11 bases sitting between them. The CDR3 extends over 14 amino acids. In DNA form, the CDR3 reads TGTGCCAGCAGCCTCACTGGGATTAATTCACCCCTCCACTTT. As protein: CASSLTGINSPLHF.

The chain is built from TRBV7-8 and TRBJ2-3; D gene unclear. Trimming shortened V by 5 bases and J by 7 bases, and 7 bases separated the two germline ends. CDR3 length: 11 residues. Germline CDR1 and CDR2: SGHVS and FQNEAQ. The CDR3 reads CASSPHHTQYF. The CDR3 DNA sequence: TGTGCCAGCAGCCCCCACCATACGCAGTATTTT.

This clone occurred a few times. The chain combines TRBV6-5 with TRBJ1-1; D is undetermined. The germline V gene has CDR1 MNHEY and CDR2 SVGAGI. The length of the CDR3 is 13 residues. V was shortened by 7 bases and J by 5 bases, with 14 bases between the two germline ends. The CDR3 DNA reads TGTGCCAGCACCAAGGCGAGGTGGACTGAAGCTTTCTTT. Protein: CASTKARWTEAFF.

The chain uses TRBV19 and TRBJ2-7; D possibly corresponds to TRBD1 (6 bases). Germline V gene data show CDR1 as LNHDA and CDR2 as SQIVND (reference sequence). This CDR3 is 16 amino acids long. V lost 4 bases and J lost 5, with 21 bases in between. CDR3 coding DNA: TGTGCCAGTAGTAGGACTGACGTGGGGGCTTGGGACGAGCAGTACTTC. This sequence encodes CASSRTDVGAWDEQYF. The variable domain in full, completed from reference TRBV19 and TRBJ2-7, reads DGGITQSPKYLFRKEGQNVTLSCEQNLNHDAMYWYRQDPGQGLRLIYYSQIVNDFQKGDIAEGYSVSREKKESFPLTVTSAQKNPTAFYLCASSRTDVGAWDEQYFGPGTRLTVT.

Only one count was recorded for this clone. This chain connects TRBV5-1 to TRBJ2-7, with unresolved D. CDR1 is SGHRS and CDR2 is YFSETQ in the germline V gene. This CDR3 comprises 15 residues. V was cut by 4 bases and J by 0 bases, with 14 bases left in between. Here the CDR3 DNA reads TGCGCCAGCAGCCCCAAGGAAATGGGCTCCTACGAGCAGTACTTC. It is translated as CASSPKEMGSYEQYF.

The chain couples TRBV19 to TRBJ1-1; no firm D call. Per the germline V gene, CDR1 is LNHDA and CDR2 is SQIVND (reference sequence). The ends were cut back, 2 bases at V and 4 bases at J, with 14 bases in the middle. CDR3 length equals 15 residues. This CDR3 reads CASSIQRNTPTEAFF. CDR3 sequence (DNA): TGTGCCAGTAGTATACAGAGGAATACTCCCACTGAAGCTTTCTTT.

The chain uses TRBV4-2 and TRBJ1-2, with 7 bases that match TRBD1. Unmatched junction bases numbered 6, after V lost 1 base and J lost 4 bases. This CDR3 spans 15 amino acids. Germline V lookup: CDR1 LGHNA, CDR2 YNFKEQ. CDR3 loop: CASSQGRGRTYGYTF. CDR3 bases: TGTGCCAGCAGCCAAGGGAGGGGGCGAACCTATGGCTACACCTTC.